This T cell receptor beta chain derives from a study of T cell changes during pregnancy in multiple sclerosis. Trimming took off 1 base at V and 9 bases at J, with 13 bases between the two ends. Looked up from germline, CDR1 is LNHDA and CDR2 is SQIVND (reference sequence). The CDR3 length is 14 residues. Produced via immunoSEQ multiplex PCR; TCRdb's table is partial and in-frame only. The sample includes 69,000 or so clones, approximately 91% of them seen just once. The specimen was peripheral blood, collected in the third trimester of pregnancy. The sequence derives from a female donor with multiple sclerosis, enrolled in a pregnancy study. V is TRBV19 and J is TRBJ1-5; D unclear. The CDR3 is CASSIVIASGPQHF. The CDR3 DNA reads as TGTGCCAGTAGTATAGTGATAGCCTCGGGGCCCCAGCATTTT.